A single sample gave rise to the 8 T cell receptor beta chains below, sequenced in a study of T cell responses to AZD1222 COVID-19 vaccine (dated by TCRdb to about 2021). Libraries were prepared through the immunoSEQ multiplex PCR assay. Sourced from immuneACCESS, this table was stored by TCRdb with only in-frame sequences that have V and J called. A share of the clones is absent; for the studies checked, an unresolved V gene accounts for under half, and the remainder has no known explanation. Across this sample there are 150,000 or so clones, with over 75% seen only once. About 1.5% of the sample lies in the top ten. The sample's time point, from its label and the paper: baseline before first vaccination. The sequencing used peripheral blood, collected on day 0 of AZD1222 vaccination. The receptors were sampled from an adult in good health.

Notes on this clone: The germline gene is not matched at one end of the junction; a read error may be the cause. The chain couples TRBV24-1 to TRBJ1-5, with TRBD1 matching over 7 bases. Germline lookup yields CDR1 KGHDR and CDR2 SFDVKD. The CDR3 sequence is 12 residues long. The CDR3 region has the DNA TGTGCCCCCAGAGGGGGCCATCAGCCCCAGCATTTT. It encodes CAPRGGHQPQHF.

This rearrangement joins TRBV6-2 or TRBV6-3 to TRBJ2-1, with 7 bases matching TRBD2. The CDR3 sequence is 15 residues long. CDR1 and CDR2 (germline): MNHEY, SVGEGT. V lost 4 bases and J lost 2; bases outside the gene matches: 5. The CDR3 loop is CASSSLSGTYNEQFF. CDR3 sequence (DNA): TGTGCCAGCAGTTCACTAAGCGGGACCTACAATGAGCAGTTCTTC.

The J gene is TRBJ2-7, the V gene TRBV4-3; D might be TRBD2 (6 bases). Germline V CDR1 and CDR2: LGHNA, YSLEER. Trimming pared 0 bases from V and 6 bases from J, leaving 21 bases between. This CDR3 spans 17 amino acids. The CDR3 sequence: CASSQDGGGTLSGEQYF. The CDR3 region has the DNA TGCGCCAGCAGCCAAGATGGAGGCGGGACCCTTTCTGGCGAGCAGTACTTC.

This chain joins TRBV5-1 and TRBJ1-5; 7 bases are shared with TRBD1. The CDR3 has 15 residues. V lost 4 bases and J lost 6; bases outside the gene matches: 10. Germline CDR1 and CDR2: SGHRS and YFSETQ. CDR3 protein: CASSRLGTEGQPQHF. The DNA of the CDR3 is TGCGCCAGCAGCCGTTTAGGGACAGAGGGTCAGCCCCAGCATTTT.

This chain joins TRBV19 and TRBJ2-3, with 10 bases matching TRBD2. CDR3 length: 17 residues. V gave up 5 bases and J gave up 2 bases; unmatched junction bases: 10. Looked up from germline, CDR1 is LNHDA and CDR2 is SQIVND (reference sequence). The CDR3 is CASSGGSLAGATDTQYF. CDR3 bases: TGTGCCAGTAGTGGAGGTAGTCTAGCGGGAGCCACAGATACGCAGTATTTT.

V is TRBV19 and J is TRBJ2-3; the D gene is possibly TRBD1 (7 bases). This CDR3 region has 14 residues. Trimming pared 5 bases from V and 6 bases from J, leaving 15 bases between. Germline CDR1 LNHDA, CDR2 SQIVND (reference sequence). CDR3 amino acids: CASSLQQGRDTQYF. The CDR3 coding sequence is TGTGCCAGTAGTCTCCAACAGGGGAGGGATACGCAGTATTTT.

The chain employs TRBV27 and TRBJ2-4; unclear D gene. CDR1 is MNHEY, CDR2 SMNVEV, per germline (reference sequence). V lost 3 bases to trimming and J lost 1 base, with 10 bases between them. This CDR3 has 15 residues. DNA of the CDR3: TGTGCCAGCAGTTTCCTATCCGGGGCCAAAAACATTCAGTACTTC. This sequence encodes CASSFLSGAKNIQYF.

This chain connects TRBV7-2 to TRBJ2-7; 8 bases map to TRBD2. Germline V gene sequence: CDR1 SGHTA, CDR2 FQGNSA. The J segment lost 0 bases and the V segment lost 2 bases, leaving 3 bases of the junction unmatched. This CDR3 is 15 amino acids long. DNA for the CDR3: TGTGCCAGCAGCTTAACCGCGGGAGGCTCCTACGAGCAGTACTTC. This sequence encodes CASSLTAGGSYEQYF. The entire variable domain, with the rest obtained from reference TRBV7-2 and TRBJ2-7, is as follows: GAGVSQSPSNKVTEKGKDVELRCDPISGHTALYWYRQSLGQGLEFLIYFQGNSAPDKSGLPSDRFSAERTGGSVSTLTIQRTQQEDSAVYLCASSLTAGGSYEQYFGPGTRLTVT.